This T cell receptor (beta chain) was profiled in a study of blood T cell repertoires in COVID-19. At the level of the study: Acute and convalescent COVID-19 specimens originated in the United States, Italy and Spain.

Assay used: immunoSEQ multiplex PCR; TCRdb lists only in-frame clones, some missing. In the table there are 100,000 to 150,000 clones, around 84% of which are singletons. The CDR3 consists of 13 residues. V lost 6 bases, J lost 4 bases, and 12 bases lay in between. A few counts support this clone. The V and J genes are TRBV12-3 or TRBV12-4 and TRBJ1-1, with a tentative D call TRBD1 (5 bases). The sample consisted of PBMCs or T cells enriched from blood (not recorded which). This clonotype was sampled from a woman younger than 45 who had recovered from COVID-19. The CDR3 bases are TGTGCCAGCAGCCAACGGGGGTTCACTGAAGCTTTCTTT. Protein sequence: CASSQRGFTEAFF.